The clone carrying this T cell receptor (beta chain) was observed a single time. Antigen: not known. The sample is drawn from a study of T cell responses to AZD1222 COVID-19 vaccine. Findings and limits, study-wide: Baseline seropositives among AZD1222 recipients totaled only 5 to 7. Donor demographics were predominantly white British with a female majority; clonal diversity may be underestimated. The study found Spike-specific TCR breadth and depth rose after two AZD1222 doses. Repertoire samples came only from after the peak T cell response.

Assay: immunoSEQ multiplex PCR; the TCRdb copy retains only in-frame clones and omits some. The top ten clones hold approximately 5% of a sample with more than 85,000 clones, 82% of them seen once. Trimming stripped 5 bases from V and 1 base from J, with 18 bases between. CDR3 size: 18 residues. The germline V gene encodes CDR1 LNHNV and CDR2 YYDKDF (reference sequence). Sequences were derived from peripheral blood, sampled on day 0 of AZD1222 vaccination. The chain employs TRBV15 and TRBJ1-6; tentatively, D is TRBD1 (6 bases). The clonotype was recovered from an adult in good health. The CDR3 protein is CATSWARGAGSYNSPLHF. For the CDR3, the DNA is TGTGCCACCAGCTGGGCGCGGGGGGCAGGGTCCTATAATTCACCCCTCCACTTT. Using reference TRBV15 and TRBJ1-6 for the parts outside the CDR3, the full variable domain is DAMVIQNPRYQVTQFGKPVTLSCSQTLNHNVMYWYQQKSSQAPKLLFHYYDKDFNNEADTPDNFQSRRPNTSFCFLDIRSPGLGDTAMYLCATSWARGAGSYNSPLHFGNGTRLTVT.